The entry that follows covers one T cell receptor (beta chain) sequence. This clone's antigen is unknown. No much larger clonotype is one base removed from it; base qualities were not supplied. This entry comes from a study of PD-1 blockade in mismatch repair-deficient tumors (dated by TCRdb to about 2017). For the study in its entirety: The trial enrolled just over 85 consecutive patients with 12 mismatch repair-deficient cancer types between late 2013 and 2016, all previously treated and progressing. Tumor-associated T cell clones in the peripheral blood of patients responding to PD-1 blockade were tracked using deep sequencing of TCR CDR3 regions.

CDR1 and CDR2 are read off the germline V gene as SQVTM and ANQGSEA. Clipping removes 7 bases from V and 7 bases from J, with 5 as the unmatched junction base count. The CDR3 numbers 12 residues from cysteine through phenylalanine. Here the CDR3 DNA is all that survives: 36 bases in frame from base 1. Broad study findings and their caveats: Clones residing in the tumor, which were often undetectable in blood before treatment, expanded quickly after pembrolizumab and then contracted, generally before radiologic responses.

Library method: the immunoSEQ multiplex PCR assay. TCRdb stores this immuneACCESS table with in-frame sequences only. Part of the clones is absent; in the studies checked, under half of the shortfall reflects unresolved V genes, and no reason is known for the rest. The sample profile shows some 130,000 clones; around nine tenths of them were found once. Approximately 12% of the sample belongs to the ten largest clones. Mismatch repair deficiency in every enrolled patient was established by polymerase chain reaction or immunohistochemistry. A few patients who responded to pembrolizumab therapy underwent TCR sequencing. In the phase II trial, pembrolizumab PD-1 blockade was tested prospectively in advanced mismatch repair-deficient cancers, no matter which tissue of origin the cancers came from. Peripheral blood T cell samples were collected serially, before PD-1 blockade began and at several time points afterward. Blood sampling times were expressed in weeks after the first pembrolizumab dose.

The chain couples TRBV29-1 to TRBJ2-2, with 8 bases in between that match TRBD1. Sequencing used peripheral blood, obtained about 17 months after starting pembrolizumab. The sequence was collected from an adult with mismatch repair-deficient cancer. Here the CDR3 is given as CSGQGSVGELFF. The bases are TGCAGCGGACAGGGGTCGGTCGGGGAGCTGTTTTTT.